Included here is one T cell receptor beta chain sequence, with context. Its specificity is unknown. These data originate in a study of cytomegalovirus exposure and HLA in healthy donors. Study-wide context: From donors who were HLA-typed, an early data release held around 85 million unique TCRs.

Among the donors, all were healthy bone marrow donors. This PCR relied on a set of 60 Vbeta primers and 13 Jbeta primers. Some clones are missing from TCRdb's copy, which holds only in-frame ones; the method was immunoSEQ multiplex PCR. The sample carries just under 250,000 clones, 82% recorded once. Findings and caveats of the study: Researchers catalogued approximately 170 TCR beta chains as cytomegalovirus-associated.

Sample: PBMCs. This sequence originates from a woman in her thirties or forties in good health and CMV-seropositive.

The CDR3 spells CAWSRGGWWEQYF. The CDR3 DNA reads TGTGCCTGGAGTCGCGGGGGTTGGTGGGAGCAGTACTTC. The rearrangement joins TRBV30 to TRBJ2-7, with TRBD2 identical over 7 bases. CDR3 length: 13 residues. V dropped 2 bases and J dropped 7; count of bases not matched to a gene: 8. Germline V gene data show CDR1 as GTSNPN and CDR2 as SVGIG (reference sequence).